This T cell receptor beta chain was recorded in a study of T cells in Graves' hyperthyroidism and ophthalmopathy. Participants, patients aged 18 to 65, had newly diagnosed hyperthyroidism with a duration under 2 months. Pregnant or lactating patients were excluded, as were those with uncontrolled infection or other autoimmune disease. RNA transcripts yielded amplified TCR beta CDR3 regions. TCR CDR3 regions were first amplified by RT-PCR with HTBI primers. TCRdb re-analysed the multiplex PCR reads in MiXCR, keeping a single row per CDR3 protein. The table has about 580,000 distinct CDR3 sequences, about 14% seen once; the top ten hold 5.8%. The CDR3 extends over 16 amino acids. V shed 5 bases, J shed 6 bases, and the junction held 12 bases outside the gene matches. The V gene's germline CDR1 is SGHTA and CDR2 FQGTGA.

The TCR comes from a woman under 40 with Graves' hyperthyroidism that later progressed to Graves' ophthalmopathy. Sequencing was done on a sample of blood. This chain uses TRBV7-3 with TRBJ2-2, with TRBD1 matching over 7 bases. CDR3 sequence reads: CASSLSRQGGAGELFF. CDR3 bases: TGTGCCAGCAGCCTATCCCGACAGGGCGGTGCCGGGGAGCTGTTTTTT.